The 32 T cell receptor beta chains given below trace back to one sample, sequenced in a study of blood T cell repertoires in COVID-19. Data came from immunoSEQ multiplex PCR; TCRdb stores just in-frame clones and leaves some out. The sample shows 300,000 or so clones, roughly 87% of them seen only once. Sequenced sample: PBMCs or T cells enriched from blood (not recorded which). The receptors here all came from a woman in her thirties who had recovered from COVID-19.

The table lists this clone with a few counts. The rearrangement uses TRBV12-3 or TRBV12-4 and TRBJ1-1; D gene unclear. CDR3 size: 13 residues. V lost 6 bases to trimming and J lost 4 bases, with 12 bases between them. The CDR3 DNA is TGTGCCAGCAGCGCCGGGGAGGCCACTGAAGCTTTCTTT. Protein: CASSAGEATEAFF.

V is TRBV3-1 (or the pseudogene TRBV3-2) and J is TRBJ1-4, with 12 bases fitting TRBD1. This CDR3 has 15 amino acids. Germline values: CDR1 LGHDT, CDR2 YNNKEL (reference sequence). V gave up 4 bases and J gave up 8 bases; unmatched junction bases: 5. The CDR3 loop reads CASSLGQGAREKLFF. CDR3 sequence (DNA): TGTGCCAGCAGCCTGGGACAGGGGGCAAGGGAAAAACTGTTTTTT.

The rearrangement uses TRBV7-8 and TRBJ2-1; 15 nucleotides match TRBD2. CDR1 is SGHVS, CDR2 FQNEAQ, per germline. Germline trimming cut 6 bases from V and 10 bases from J; bases unmatched to any gene: 16. CDR3 length equals 18 residues. The chain's CDR3 is CASRLGYTGLAGGLEQFF. The CDR3 DNA follows: TGTGCCAGCAGACTAGGTTATACGGGACTAGCGGGGGGTTTGGAGCAGTTCTTC.

This clone appeared a single time. Written as DNA, the CDR3 is TGTGCCAGCAGTTACTCGCACTGGAGCTCCTACGAGCAGTACTTC. Its protein is CASSYSHWSSYEQYF. The rearrangement links TRBV6-5 to TRBJ2-7; D is ambiguous. Germline CDR1 MNHEY, CDR2 SVGAGI. This CDR3 region has 15 residues. Trimming stripped 0 bases from V and 0 bases from J, with 9 bases between.

The chain employs TRBV10-3 and TRBJ1-3; maybe TRBD1 (5 bases). With 10 bases removed from V and 4 bases from J, the gap between germline ends came to 17 bases. The CDR3 spans 14 residues. The germline CDR1 and CDR2 sequences are ENHRY and SYGVKD. The CDR3 coding sequence is TGTGCCACCGTGGTTGGGGGGGTCGGAAACACCATATATTTT. Translated: CATVVGGVGNTIYF.

This clone was picked up a small number of times. This rearrangement joins TRBV6-5 to TRBJ2-5, with D hard to call. Trimming shortened V by 2 bases and J by 1 base, and 8 bases separated the two germline ends. The CDR3 is made up of 14 amino acids. The germline CDR1 and CDR2 sequences are MNHEY and SVGAGI. The CDR3 spells CASSYENTQETQYF. In DNA form, the CDR3 reads TGTGCCAGCAGTTACGAGAATACCCAAGAGACCCAGTACTTC.

The genes are TRBV29-1 and TRBJ1-2; possibly TRBD1 for D (6 bases). The CDR3 runs 14 residues. Trimming stripped 4 bases from V and 1 base from J, with 13 bases between. CDR1 SQVTM and CDR2 ANQGSEA come from the germline V gene. DNA of the CDR3: TGCAGCGTTGTATCAGGGGTCGATAACTATGGCTACACCTTC. This translates into CSVVSGVDNYGYTF.

Turning to this clone: Other DNA sequences in the sample encode the same CDR3. The chain carries TRBV28 and TRBJ2-2, with D hard to call. CDR3 size: 14 residues. Germline loops: CDR1 MDHEN, CDR2 SYDVKM. V gave up 2 bases and J gave up 1 base, with 5 bases separating them. This CDR3 reads CASSLGQNTGELFF. The CDR3, as DNA: TGTGCCAGCAGTTTAGGGCAGAACACCGGGGAGCTGTTTTTT.

The chain couples TRBV7-9 to TRBJ2-3; the match to TRBD1 covers 11 bases. CDR3 length: 16 amino acids. The ends lost 5 bases at V and 3 bases at J; junction bases unmatched: 7. The germline CDR1 and CDR2 sequences are SEHNR and FQNEAQ (reference sequence). The CDR3 loop is CASSVRDRGLTDTQYF. CDR3 coding DNA: TGTGCCAGCAGCGTCCGGGACAGGGGGTTGACAGATACGCAGTATTTT.

The rearrangement joins TRBV20-1 to TRBJ2-7, with 9 bases identical to TRBD2. Losses at the gene ends were 3 bases for V and 4 bases for J; bases not matched to a gene: 7. This CDR3 contains 14 residues. Germline V gene data show CDR1 as DFQATT and CDR2 as SNEGSKA (reference sequence). The CDR3 loop is CSASTRGGFYEQYF. The CDR3 coding sequence is TGCAGTGCTAGTACGCGGGGGGGCTTTTACGAGCAGTACTTC.

The rearrangement joins TRBV5-4 to TRBJ1-6, with D unclear. CDR1 and CDR2 from the germline V gene are SGHNT and YYREEE (reference sequence). The CDR3 totals 15 residues. V was shortened by 0 bases and J by 7 bases, with 11 bases between the two germline ends. The DNA of the CDR3 is TGTGCCAGCAGCTTGGACCCCTCCAGAAATTCACCCCTCCACTTT. Protein: CASSLDPSRNSPLHF.

The V and J genes are TRBV28 and TRBJ1-3, with 7 bases identical to TRBD1. CDR1 MDHEN and CDR2 SYDVKM come from the germline V gene. The CDR3 runs 14 residues. The trim removed 5 bases at V and 1 base at J, leaving 2 bases unmatched. Here the CDR3 reads CASSTDRSGNTIYF. CDR3 DNA sequence: TGTGCCAGCAGTACGGACAGGTCTGGAAACACCATATATTTT.

This clone was seen a few times. This chain links TRBV6-5 with TRBJ2-1; TRBD2 aligns across 9 bases. Germline trimming cut 9 bases from V and 4 bases from J; bases unmatched to any gene: 10. The CDR3 consists of 15 residues. Germline V gives CDR1 MNHEY, CDR2 SVGAGI. This chain's CDR3 is CASPFSSGEYNEQFF. The CDR3 region has the DNA TGTGCCAGTCCCTTCTCTAGCGGGGAGTACAATGAGCAGTTCTTC.

V and J are TRBV28 and TRBJ1-5, with TRBD1 identical over 7 bases. V was clipped by 6 bases and J by 6 bases; unmatched bases: 8. This CDR3 is 14 amino acids long. Germline CDR1 MDHEN, CDR2 SYDVKM. CDR3 loop: CASSEGTASQPQHF. The CDR3 coding sequence is TGTGCCAGCAGCGAAGGGACAGCTAGTCAGCCCCAGCATTTT.

The chain links TRBV6-1 to TRBJ2-7; D possibly corresponds to TRBD2 (7 bases). The germline gives CDR1 MNHNS, CDR2 SASEGT. The CDR3 has 15 amino acids. The V end was cut by 1 base, the J end by 3 bases, with 13 bases between. CDR3 sequence reads: CASSEEGGGRYEQYF. The CDR3, as DNA: TGTGCCAGCAGTGAAGAGGGCGGGGGCCGCTACGAGCAGTACTTC.

The chain has TRBV6-6 and TRBJ1-1; a weak D match, TRBD1 (6 bases). Germline V gene lookup returns CDR1 MNHNY and CDR2 SVGAGI (reference sequence). Trimming removed 5 bases at V and 1 base at J, with 11 bases between. This CDR3 has 14 amino acids. The CDR3 bases are TGTGCCAGCAGTCTGGGGACAAGGAACACTGAAGCTTTCTTT. It codes for CASSLGTRNTEAFF.

The chain carries TRBV2 and TRBJ1-6, with TRBD1 matching over 8 bases. This CDR3 is 15 amino acids long. V lost 1 base, J lost 10 bases, and 6 bases stayed unmatched. Per the germline V gene, CDR1 is SNHLY and CDR2 is FYNNEI. The CDR3 reads CASSEGGRGQSPLHF. The CDR3 nucleotides read TGTGCCAGCAGTGAAGGGGGCAGGGGGCAGTCACCCCTCCACTTT.

In nucleotides, the CDR3 is TGTGCCAGCAGCTTATTTGCCGGGGGTAGCCACGAGCAGTACTTC. Amino acid sequence: CASSLFAGGSHEQYF. This chain connects TRBV7-9 to TRBJ2-7; possible D gene TRBD2, 6 bases. The germline V gene has CDR1 SEHNR and CDR2 FQNEAQ (reference sequence). Trimming took off 2 bases at V and 5 bases at J, with 16 bases between the two ends. The CDR3 spans 15 residues.

This clone was recorded once. The genes are TRBV9 and TRBJ1-1; D gene unclear. This CDR3 comprises 14 residues. V lost 0 bases and J 1 base, leaving 7 bases between the germline ends. Germline loops: CDR1 SGDLS, CDR2 YYNGEE. The CDR3 DNA reads TGTGCCAGCAGCGTAGATTTCAGGAACACTGAAGCTTTCTTT. It encodes CASSVDFRNTEAFF.

For the CDR3, the DNA is TGTGCCGAGGGGGCAGATATCAATGAGCAGTTCTTC. The encoded protein is CAEGADINEQFF. V is TRBV7-9 and J is TRBJ2-1; 7 bases are shared with TRBD1. Trimming took 11 bases from V and 6 from J; bases not matched to a gene: 7. The CDR3 extends over 12 amino acids. CDR1 SEHNR and CDR2 FQNEAQ come from the germline V gene (reference sequence).

The rearrangement links TRBV12-5 to TRBJ2-7; the match to TRBD2 covers 14 bases. The CDR3 loop spans 18 amino acids. Germline V CDR1 and CDR2: LGHNT, FRNRAP. The J segment lost 0 bases and the V segment lost 1 base, leaving 5 bases of the junction unmatched. CDR3 sequence reads: CASGLGLAGGRSSYEQYF. In DNA form, the CDR3 reads TGTGCTAGTGGTTTGGGACTAGCGGGGGGGCGCTCCTCCTACGAGCAGTACTTC.

The chain joins TRBV2 to TRBJ1-3, with D uncertain. The V end was cut by 4 bases, the J end by 0 bases, with 16 bases between. This CDR3 contains 17 residues. Per the germline V gene, CDR1 is SNHLY and CDR2 is FYNNEI. In DNA form, the CDR3 reads TGTGCCAGCAGTGGGAGGTTGGGCGCAGGCTCTGGAAACACCATATATTTT. Its translation: CASSGRLGAGSGNTIYF.

This clone was seen more than once but under ten times. V gene TRBV5-6 combines with J gene TRBJ2-5; 8 bases are shared with TRBD1. Unmatched junction bases numbered 3, after V lost 0 bases and J lost 2 bases. CDR1 is SGHDT, CDR2 YYEEEE, per germline. This CDR3 comprises 15 residues. The CDR3 sequence is CASSLETGAQETQYF. The CDR3 nucleotides are TGTGCCAGCAGCTTGGAGACAGGGGCGCAAGAGACCCAGTACTTC.

The chain is built from TRBV6-2 or TRBV6-3 and TRBJ2-2; possibly TRBD2 for D (5 bases). CDR1 MNHEY and CDR2 SVGEGT come from the germline V gene. CDR3 length: 16 amino acids. The V end was cut by 5 bases, the J end by 5 bases, with 18 bases between. The CDR3 nucleotides are TGTGCCAGCAGTCCCGCCCGGACTCACCATACCGGGGAGCTGTTTTTT. Translation: CASSPARTHHTGELFF.

The rearrangement uses TRBV2 and TRBJ2-3; 8 bases agree with TRBD2. This CDR3 has 13 residues. The V gene's germline CDR1 is SNHLY and CDR2 FYNNEI. Trimming cost V 8 bases and J 3 bases; bases outside gene matches: 4. The CDR3 loop is CASQRGGTDTQYF. CDR3 DNA sequence: TGTGCCAGCCAACGGGGGGGGACAGATACGCAGTATTTT.

This clone was observed a single time. The chain has TRBV11-2 and TRBJ1-4; the match to TRBD1 covers 7 bases. CDR3 size: 15 residues. With 5 bases clipped from V and 5 bases from J, the junction kept 8 bases outside the gene matches. Germline loops: CDR1 SGHAT, CDR2 FQNNGV. DNA for the CDR3: TGTGCCAGCAGCGGAAACAGGGGTGGCAATGAAAAACTGTTTTTT. As protein: CASSGNRGGNEKLFF.

The chain recombines TRBV18 with TRBJ1-1; TRBD1 matches 9 bases. The germline gives CDR1 KGHSH, CDR2 LQKENI. This CDR3 comprises 16 residues. J gave up 0 bases and V 4 bases, and 6 bases lay outside the gene matches. The CDR3 loop is CASSLRTGALNTEAFF. For the CDR3, the DNA is TGTGCCAGCTCACTCCGGACAGGGGCTTTGAACACTGAAGCTTTCTTT.

The V call is TRBV14, the J call TRBJ1-2; D is uncertain. V dropped 3 bases and J dropped 6 bases, with 11 bases sitting between them. There are 13 residues in the CDR3. CDR1 is SGHDN and CDR2 is FVKESK in the germline V gene. As DNA, the CDR3 is TGTGCCAGCAGCCACAACTTGTTCGATGGCTACACCTTC. Amino acid sequence: CASSHNLFDGYTF. The full variable domain, in which reference TRBV14 and TRBJ1-2 provide the parts outside the CDR3, is EAGVTQFPSHSVIEKGQTVTLRCDPISGHDNLYWYRRVMGKEIKFLLHFVKESKQDESGMPNNRFLAERTGGTYSTLKVQPAELEDSGVYFCASSHNLFDGYTFGSGTRLTVV.

The chain recombines TRBV7-9 with TRBJ2-7, with 8 positions matching TRBD2. J was trimmed by 0 bases and V by 1 base; bases with no gene match: 8. CDR1 and CDR2 (germline): SEHNR, FQNEAQ (reference sequence). This CDR3 comprises 17 residues. In DNA form, the CDR3 reads TGTGCCAGCAGCTTAGGGCCGCGCGGGGGGCGCTCCTACGAGCAGTACTTC. The encoded protein is CASSLGPRGGRSYEQYF.

The gene calls are TRBV2 and TRBJ2-5, with 9 bases lining up with TRBD2. The CDR3 runs to 14 residues. CDR1 is SNHLY and CDR2 is FYNNEI in the germline V gene. Trimming cost V 7 bases and J 4 bases; bases outside gene matches: 7. CDR3 bases: TGTGCCAGCATGCCGGGACTAGCTGTAGAGACCCAGTACTTC. Protein sequence: CASMPGLAVETQYF.

J is TRBJ2-1 and V is TRBV3-1 (or the pseudogene TRBV3-2); 8 nucleotides agree with TRBD1. The CDR3 length is 14 residues. Unmatched junction bases numbered 9, after V lost 4 bases and J lost 10 bases. Germline CDR1 is LGHDT and CDR2 is YNNKEL (reference sequence). CDR3 loop: CASSRGQVRGEQFF. CDR3 coding DNA: TGTGCCAGCAGCCGGGGACAGGTGAGGGGCGAGCAGTTCTTC.

This clone was counted many times. In nucleotides, the CDR3 is TGCGCCAGCAGCTTGGATGCAGGGCTTAGCACAGATACGCAGTATTTT. It translates to CASSLDAGLSTDTQYF. V gene TRBV5-1 combines with J gene TRBJ2-3; D is perhaps TRBD1 (5 bases). Germline CDR1 and CDR2: SGHRS and YFSETQ. Trimming took off 0 bases at V and 0 bases at J, with 11 bases between the two ends. The CDR3 extends over 16 amino acids.